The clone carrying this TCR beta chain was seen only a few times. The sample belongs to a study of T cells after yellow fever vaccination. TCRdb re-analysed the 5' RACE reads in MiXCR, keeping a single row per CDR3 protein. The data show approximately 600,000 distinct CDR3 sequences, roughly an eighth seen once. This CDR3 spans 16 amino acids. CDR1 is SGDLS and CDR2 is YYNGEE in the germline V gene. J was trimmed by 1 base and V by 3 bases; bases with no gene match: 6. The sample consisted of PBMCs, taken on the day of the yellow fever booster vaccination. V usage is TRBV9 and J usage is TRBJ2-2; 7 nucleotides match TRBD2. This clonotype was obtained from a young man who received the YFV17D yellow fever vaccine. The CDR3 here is CASSDQKRGNTGELFF. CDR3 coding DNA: TGTGCCAGCAGCGATCAAAAGCGGGGGAACACCGGGGAGCTGTTTTTT.